This T cell receptor (beta chain) was identified in a study of OX40 agonist ivuxolimab in advanced cancers. Only in-frame clones appear in the TCRdb table, and some are missing; sequencing was by immunoSEQ multiplex PCR. The data hold 20,000 to 25,000 clones, with approximately 84% observed a single time. The CDR3 runs to 12 residues. V trimming: 11 bases; J trimming: 7 bases; junction bases outside the gene matches: 6. From germline, CDR1 is MNHEY and CDR2 SMNVEV (reference sequence). This sample comprised CD4+ or CD8+ T cells sorted from blood, obtained in a trial of the OX40 agonist ivuxolimab. The chain recombines TRBV27 with TRBJ1-2, with 11 bases fitting TRBD1. This TCR derives from an adult with an advanced solid tumor such as melanoma, head and neck, liver or kidney cancer. The CDR3 here is CAVRTGGGGYTF. The CDR3 region has the DNA TGTGCCGTCCGGACAGGGGGCGGTGGCTACACCTTC.